These T cell receptor beta chains were read from a single sample in a study of cytomegalovirus exposure and HLA in healthy donors. Assay used: immunoSEQ multiplex PCR; TCRdb lists only in-frame clones, some missing. The sample's table shows tens of thousands of clones. The sequenced sample was PBMCs. The receptor set was obtained from a woman aged 30 to 39 in good health and CMV-seronegative. CDR3s include the opening cysteine and the closing phenylalanine or tryptophan.

v_call: TRBV11-2
cdr3_aa: CASSLAAGGNQPQHF

v_call: TRBV11-3
cdr3_aa: CASSPRTGGREQYF

v_call: TRBV7-9
cdr3_aa: CASSLSSGNYGYTF

v_call: TRBV19
cdr3_aa: CASSIGGRIKNIQYF

v_call: TRBV30
cdr3_aa: CAWSVGPGKLEQYF

v_call: TRBV30
cdr3_aa: CAWSEGGLEAFF

v_call: TRBV12-5
cdr3_aa: CASGSLTGLEQYF

v_call: TRBV6-5
cdr3_aa: CASSYEFGLEANEQFF

v_call: TRBV18
cdr3_aa: CASSPPDSRAYEQYF

v_call: TRBV4-3
cdr3_aa: CASSQGLAVAKNIQYF

v_call: TRBV27
cdr3_aa: CASSLRQGFTEAFF

v_call: TRBV5-6
cdr3_aa: CASSLWTGDSNQPQHF

v_call: TRBV4-2
cdr3_aa: CASSQEMTAWGKQFF

v_call: TRBV2
cdr3_aa: CATSGEGLGYGYTF

v_call: TRBV29-1
cdr3_aa: CSAKRGLAQNTGELFF

v_call: TRBV30
cdr3_aa: CAWSVGTAESNYGYTF

v_call: TRBV7-6
cdr3_aa: CASSLSQGGGRINEQFF

v_call: TRBV7-9
cdr3_aa: CASSLAAGAGENTF

v_call: TRBV19
cdr3_aa: CASRGQVYGYTF

v_call: TRBV4-1
cdr3_aa: CASSHSMGGETQYF

v_call: TRBV4-1
cdr3_aa: CAGSAIAGGTDTQYF

v_call: TRBV5-1
cdr3_aa: CASSVSLDTSGIYEQYF

v_call: TRBV27
cdr3_aa: CASSRRTGGIGGYSNQPQHF

v_call: TRBV19
cdr3_aa: CASSWRNYPYEQYF

v_call: TRBV27
cdr3_aa: CASSDQGAGQPQHF

v_call: TRBV5-1
cdr3_aa: CASSFKTTGPNTGELFF

v_call: TRBV29-1
cdr3_aa: CSVEGVGGREKLFF

v_call: TRBV19
cdr3_aa: CASSIGRREAFF

v_call: TRBV19
cdr3_aa: CASSIRSSGANVLTF

v_call: TRBV4-1
cdr3_aa: CASSQSEAAFFSNQPQHF

v_call: TRBV6-5
cdr3_aa: CASTYGVGGDGYTF

v_call: TRBV13
cdr3_aa: CASSMTSGGSGDEQYF

v_call: TRBV30
cdr3_aa: CAWGRRGTGELFF

v_call: TRBV18
cdr3_aa: CASSPLGAEGQPQHF

v_call: TRBV4-1
cdr3_aa: CASSQDSSTATDTQYF

v_call: TRBV19
cdr3_aa: CASSRTGLGRETQYF

v_call: TRBV30
cdr3_aa: CAWGLAGVGEQFF

v_call: TRBV7-7
cdr3_aa: CASSLVGSEGEQFF

v_call: TRBV6-5
cdr3_aa: CASSYSGGTDTQYF

v_call: TRBV6-6
cdr3_aa: CASSSLSLGLQETQYF

v_call: TRBV28
cdr3_aa: CASSFSLKQFF

v_call: TRBV5-1
cdr3_aa: CASSLVAGSYNEQFF

v_call: TRBV6-5
cdr3_aa: CASSYGRGYNYGYTF

v_call: TRBV18
cdr3_aa: CASSRLEGVSGNTIYF

v_call: TRBV9
cdr3_aa: CASSHDPDRANEKLFF

v_call: TRBV6-1
cdr3_aa: CASRADRGPNEKLFF

v_call: TRBV6-5
cdr3_aa: CASSYSDSRYEQYF

v_call: TRBV5-8
cdr3_aa: CASRPSSGRAADTQYF

v_call: TRBV30
cdr3_aa: CAWALEREQFF

v_call: TRBV11-3
cdr3_aa: CASGFSSGRSYNEQFF

v_call: TRBV7-2
cdr3_aa: CASSLDRSGANVLTF

v_call: TRBV4-1
cdr3_aa: CASSQEDSSGRTDTQYF